The 11 T cell receptor beta chains reported below all come from one sample, sequenced in a study of control samples from healthy donors and cancer patients. Libraries were prepared by immunoSEQ multiplex PCR; TCRdb keeps only in-frame clonotypes and omits some of them. The sample lists 160,000 or so clones, more than 85% occurring once. Specimen: blood. All receptors derive from a woman aged 25-40 years in good health.

The gene calls are TRBV11-2 and TRBJ1-4; 8 bases agree with TRBD1. Germline V CDR1 and CDR2: SGHAT, FQNNGV. The CDR3 consists of 15 residues. The V gene end was trimmed by 6 bases and the J gene end by 3 bases; junction bases not matched to a gene: 6. The DNA for the CDR3 is TGTGCCAGCAGTTTGGACAGGGCGGCTAATGAAAAACTGTTTTTT. Its protein is CASSLDRAANEKLFF.

This chain joins TRBV5-4 and TRBJ1-2; D is perhaps TRBD1 (5 bases). The V gene lost 1 base and the J gene lost 3 bases, with 16 bases spanning the gap. In germline, CDR1 is SGHNT, CDR2 YYREEE (reference sequence). This CDR3 has 16 residues. In DNA, the CDR3 is TGTGCCAGCAGCTTGCTGCTGGGACTGTTGGACTATGGCTACACCTTC. Amino acid sequence: CASSLLLGLLDYGYTF. The complete variable domain, with remaining parts taken from reference TRBV5-4 and TRBJ1-2, reads ETGVTQSPTHLIKTRGQQVTLRCSSQSGHNTVSWYQQALGQGPQFIFQYYREEENGRGNFPPRFSGLQFPNYSSELNVNALELDDSALYLCASSLLLGLLDYGYTFGSGTRLTVV.

The genes are TRBV4-1 and TRBJ2-3, with 9 bases matching TRBD2. CDR3 length: 16 residues. Germline assignment: CDR1 MGHRA and CDR2 YSYEKL. V dropped 5 bases and J dropped 5; count of bases not matched to a gene: 11. The CDR3 sequence: CASSSRSGSMGDTQYF. In nucleotides, the CDR3 is TGCGCCAGCAGCTCCCGTAGCGGGAGTATGGGAGATACGCAGTATTTT.

The chain couples TRBV4-1 to TRBJ1-6, with D perhaps matching TRBD1 (5 bases). Germline CDR1 reads MGHRA; CDR2 reads YSYEKL. Trimming stripped 1 base from V and 8 bases from J, with 15 bases between. The CDR3 has 16 amino acids. CDR3 protein: CASSQVADRGYSPLHF. Here the CDR3 DNA reads TGCGCCAGCAGCCAAGTGGCGGATCGGGGCTATTCACCCCTCCACTTT.

The chain uses TRBV14 and TRBJ2-7; D gene ambiguous. V was trimmed by 2 bases and J by 1 base, leaving 12 bases between them. Germline loops: CDR1 SGHDN, CDR2 FVKESK. This CDR3 has 15 amino acids. CDR3 residues: CASSQNRDMSYEQYF. The CDR3 DNA is TGTGCCAGCAGCCAAAACCGAGACATGTCCTACGAGCAGTACTTC.

The V and J genes are TRBV4-2 and TRBJ1-3, with D uncertain. CDR3 length: 15 residues. Deletions cut 0 bases from V and 0 bases from J, with 6 bases between. CDR1 LGHNA and CDR2 YNFKEQ come from the germline V gene. The CDR3 is CASSQEEGSGNTIYF. For the CDR3, the DNA is TGTGCCAGCAGCCAAGAGGAAGGCTCTGGAAACACCATATATTTT.

This clone appeared once. The V call is TRBV27, the J call TRBJ1-2; 10 nucleotides match TRBD1. V shed 2 bases, J shed 8 bases, and the junction held 8 bases outside the gene matches. Germline-derived CDR1 and CDR2 are MNHEY and SMNVEV (reference sequence). The CDR3 contains 15 residues. The CDR3 spells CASSLGGTGVYGYTF. The CDR3 DNA is TGTGCCAGCAGTTTAGGAGGGACAGGGGTTTACGGCTACACCTTC.

This chain links TRBV28 with TRBJ1-3, with D unclear. CDR1 is MDHEN, CDR2 SYDVKM, per germline. CDR3 length: 14 amino acids. V lost 10 bases and J 0 bases, leaving 13 bases between the germline ends. The CDR3 protein is CATADWNSGNTIYF. CDR3 nucleotides: TGTGCCACCGCCGACTGGAACTCTGGAAACACCATATATTTT.

This clone has just one count. The chain combines TRBV9 with TRBJ2-7, with D possibly matching TRBD2 (6 bases). V lost 2 bases, J lost 3 bases, and 12 bases lay in between. CDR1 SGDLS and CDR2 YYNGEE come from the germline V gene. The CDR3 is 14 residues long. Written as DNA, the CDR3 is TGTGCCAGCAGCGTGGACGGAGGGTACTACGAGCAGTACTTC. Amino acid sequence: CASSVDGGYYEQYF.

The chain joins TRBV28 to TRBJ1-5; D remains ambiguous. Germline CDR1 reads MDHEN; CDR2 reads SYDVKM. V was cut by 8 bases and J by 5 bases, with 7 bases left in between. This CDR3 comprises 11 residues. The CDR3 sequence: CASRSDQPQHF. The CDR3 nucleotides are TGTGCCAGCCGCTCGGATCAGCCCCAGCATTTT. The variable domain in full, with the rest retrieved from reference TRBV28 and TRBJ1-5, is DVKVTQSSRYLVKRTGEKVFLECVQDMDHENMFWYRQDPGLGLRLIYFSYDVKMKEKGDIPEGYSVSREKKERFSLILESASTNQTSMYLCASRSDQPQHFGDGTRLSIL.

The V call is TRBV28, the J call TRBJ2-6; D unclear. CDR1 and CDR2 (germline): MDHEN, SYDVKM. CDR3 length: 15 residues. V lost 4 bases and J 2 bases, leaving 9 bases between the germline ends. The CDR3 is CASSSGGTGANVLTF. CDR3 nucleotide sequence: TGTGCCAGCAGTTCCGGTGGTACTGGGGCCAACGTCCTGACTTTC.